This TCR beta chain was profiled in a study of cytomegalovirus exposure and HLA in healthy donors. Study outcomes and limitations: The study assumed roughly uniform donor sequencing depth for presence/absence analyses. Analysis was performed later, and it showed HLA-associated TCR beta chains to be more clonally expanded than equally common others.

In the case of this clone: As yet, its antigen is unknown.

The PCR contained 60 Vbeta and 13 Jbeta primers. The repertoire was sequenced with immunoSEQ multiplex PCR; TCRdb's copy has only in-frame clones and lacks some. Of 150,000 to 200,000 clones in the sample, 70% to 90% are singletons; the top ten hold 2% to 2.5%. This CDR3 region has 14 residues. V lost 2 bases to trimming and J lost 4 bases, with 10 bases between them. Germline assignment: CDR1 LGHNA and CDR2 YNFKEQ. The sample consisted of PBMCs. The chain couples TRBV4-2 to TRBJ2-3; D not certain. This TCR was recovered from a young woman in good health and CMV-seronegative. CDR3 loop: CASSQMLAADTQYF. DNA for the CDR3: TGTGCCAGCAGCCAAATGTTAGCTGCAGATACGCAGTATTTT.